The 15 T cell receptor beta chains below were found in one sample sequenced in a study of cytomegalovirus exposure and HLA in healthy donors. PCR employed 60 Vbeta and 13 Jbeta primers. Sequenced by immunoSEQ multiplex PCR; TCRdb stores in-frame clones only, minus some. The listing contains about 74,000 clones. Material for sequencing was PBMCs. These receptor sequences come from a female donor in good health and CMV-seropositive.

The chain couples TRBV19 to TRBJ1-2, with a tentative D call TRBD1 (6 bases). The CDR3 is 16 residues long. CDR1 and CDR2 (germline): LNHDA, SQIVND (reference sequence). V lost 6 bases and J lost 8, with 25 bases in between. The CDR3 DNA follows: TGTGCCAGTAGCCTAAATCACCCCCGGCAGGGGACCGGCTACACCTTC. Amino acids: CASSLNHPRQGTGYTF.

CDR3 in DNA: TGCGCCAGCAGCTTGGAGGCCAGGGCCTACAATGAGCAGTTCTTC. Translation gives CASSLEARAYNEQFF. The chain is built from TRBV5-1 and TRBJ2-1; possible D gene TRBD1, 5 bases. This CDR3 has 15 residues. V was trimmed by 0 bases and J by 2 bases, leaving 9 bases between them. CDR1 is SGHRS and CDR2 is YFSETQ in the germline V gene.

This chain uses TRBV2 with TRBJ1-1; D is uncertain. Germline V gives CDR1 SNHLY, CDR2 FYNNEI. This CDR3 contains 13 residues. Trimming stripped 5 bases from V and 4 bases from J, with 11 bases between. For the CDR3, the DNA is TGTGCCAGCAGTCTGACTACGGGCACTGAAGCTTTCTTT. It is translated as CASSLTTGTEAFF.

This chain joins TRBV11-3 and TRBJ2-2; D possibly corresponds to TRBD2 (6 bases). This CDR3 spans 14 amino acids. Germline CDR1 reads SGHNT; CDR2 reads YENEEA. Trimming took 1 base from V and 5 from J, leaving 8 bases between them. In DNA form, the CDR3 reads TGTGCCAGCAGCTTAGCGGGGGAGACCGGGGAGCTGTTTTTT. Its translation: CASSLAGETGELFF. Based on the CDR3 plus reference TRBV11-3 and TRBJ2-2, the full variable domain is EAGVVQSPRYKIIEKKQPVAFWCNPISGHNTLYWYLQNLGQGPELLIRYENEEAVDDSQLPKDRFSAERLKGVDSTLKIQPAELGDSAVYLCASSLAGETGELFFGEGSRLTVL.

The CDR3 region is CAWSVRTGDQPQHF. As DNA, the CDR3 is TGTGCCTGGAGTGTTCGGACAGGGGATCAGCCCCAGCATTTT. The chain uses TRBV30 and TRBJ1-5; the match to TRBD1 covers 9 bases. Germline V gene lookup returns CDR1 GTSNPN and CDR2 SVGIG (reference sequence). V trimming: 0 bases; J trimming: 5 bases; junction bases outside the gene matches: 2. The CDR3 spans 14 residues.

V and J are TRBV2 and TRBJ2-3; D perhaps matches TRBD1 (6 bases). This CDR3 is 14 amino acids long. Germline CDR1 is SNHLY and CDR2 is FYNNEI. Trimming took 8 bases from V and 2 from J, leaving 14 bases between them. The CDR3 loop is CASPEGEVTDTQYF. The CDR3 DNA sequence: TGTGCCAGCCCAGAGGGGGAAGTCACAGATACGCAGTATTTT.

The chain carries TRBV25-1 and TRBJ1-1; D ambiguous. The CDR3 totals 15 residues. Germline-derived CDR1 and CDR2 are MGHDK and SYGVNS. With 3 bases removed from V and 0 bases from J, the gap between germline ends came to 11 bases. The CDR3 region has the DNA TGTGCCAGCAGTGATAGTACCACCCTGAACACTGAAGCTTTCTTT. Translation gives CASSDSTTLNTEAFF.

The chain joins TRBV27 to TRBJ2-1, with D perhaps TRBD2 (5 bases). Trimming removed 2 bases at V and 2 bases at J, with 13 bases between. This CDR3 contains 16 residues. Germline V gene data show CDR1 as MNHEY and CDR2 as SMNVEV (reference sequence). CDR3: CASSLKASSPYNEQFF. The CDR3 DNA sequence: TGTGCCAGCAGTTTAAAAGCTAGCTCCCCCTACAATGAGCAGTTCTTC.

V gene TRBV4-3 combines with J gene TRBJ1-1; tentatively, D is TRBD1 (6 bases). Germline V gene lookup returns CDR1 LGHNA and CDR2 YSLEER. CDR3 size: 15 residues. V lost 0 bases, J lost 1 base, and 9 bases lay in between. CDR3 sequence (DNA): TGCGCCAGCAGCCAAGATCCCAGGGGGAACACTGAAGCTTTCTTT. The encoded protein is CASSQDPRGNTEAFF.

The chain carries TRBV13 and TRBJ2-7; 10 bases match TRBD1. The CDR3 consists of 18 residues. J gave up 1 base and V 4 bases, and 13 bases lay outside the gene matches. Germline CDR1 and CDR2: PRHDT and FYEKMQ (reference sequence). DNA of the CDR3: TGTGCCAGCAGCTCCTCTGACAGGGGGCGAATCGAGTCCTACGAGCAGTACTTC. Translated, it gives CASSSSDRGRIESYEQYF.

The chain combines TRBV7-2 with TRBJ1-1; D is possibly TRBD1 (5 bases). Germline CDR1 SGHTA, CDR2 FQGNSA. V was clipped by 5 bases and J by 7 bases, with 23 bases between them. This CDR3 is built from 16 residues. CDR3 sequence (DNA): TGTGCCAGCAGCCCATACCGCGGGACTTTAAATATTGAAGCTTTCTTT. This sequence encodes CASSPYRGTLNIEAFF.

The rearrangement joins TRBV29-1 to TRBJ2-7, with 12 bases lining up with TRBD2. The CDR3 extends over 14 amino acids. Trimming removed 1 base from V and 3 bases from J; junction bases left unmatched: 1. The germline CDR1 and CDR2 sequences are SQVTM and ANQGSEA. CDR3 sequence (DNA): TGCAGCGTTGAAGCGACTAGCGGGGGCTACGAGCAGTACTTC. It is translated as CSVEATSGGYEQYF.

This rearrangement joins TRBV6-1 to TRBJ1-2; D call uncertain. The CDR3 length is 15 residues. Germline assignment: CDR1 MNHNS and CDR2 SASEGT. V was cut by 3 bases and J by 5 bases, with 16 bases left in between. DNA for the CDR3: TGTGCCAGCAGTGAGTTCGAGGTCTCGTTTTATGGCTACACCTTC. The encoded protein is CASSEFEVSFYGYTF.

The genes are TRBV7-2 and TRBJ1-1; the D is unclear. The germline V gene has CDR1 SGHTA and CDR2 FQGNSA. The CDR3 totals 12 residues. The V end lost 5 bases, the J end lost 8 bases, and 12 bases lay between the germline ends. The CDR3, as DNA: TGTGCCAGCAGCGCAGTCAGGTGGGAAGCTTTCTTT. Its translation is CASSAVRWEAFF.

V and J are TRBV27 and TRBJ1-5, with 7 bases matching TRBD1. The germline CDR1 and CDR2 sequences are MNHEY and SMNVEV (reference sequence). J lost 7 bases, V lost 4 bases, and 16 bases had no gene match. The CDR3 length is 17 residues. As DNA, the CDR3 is TGTGCCAGCAGTTCGTCCCCTAGGACAGGTTTAGAACAGCCCCAGCATTTT. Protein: CASSSSPRTGLEQPQHF.